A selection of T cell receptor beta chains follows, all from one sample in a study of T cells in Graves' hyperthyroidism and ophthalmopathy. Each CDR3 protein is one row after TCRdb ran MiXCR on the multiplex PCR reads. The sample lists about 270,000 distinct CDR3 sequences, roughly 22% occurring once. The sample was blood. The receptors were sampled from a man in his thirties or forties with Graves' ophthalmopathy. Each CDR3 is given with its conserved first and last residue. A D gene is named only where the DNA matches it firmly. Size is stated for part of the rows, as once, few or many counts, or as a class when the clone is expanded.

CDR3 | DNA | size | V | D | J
CASSGSRQGLNYEQYF | TGTGCCAGCAGCGGTTCCAGACAGGGACTTAACTACGAGCAGTACTTC | once | TRBV9 | NA | TRBJ2-7
CASSSGTSRYSEQYF | TGTGCCAGCAGCTCCGGGACTAGCCGTTATAGCGAGCAGTACTTC | NA | TRBV7-9 | TRBD2 | TRBJ2-7
CASSVGGGQGYGYTF | TGTGCCAGCAGCGTTGGAGGGGGACAGGGCTATGGCTACACCTTC | many | TRBV9 | TRBD1 | TRBJ1-2
CASRRQGPNTGELFF | TGTGCCAGCAGACGGCAGGGGCCGAACACCGGGGAGCTGTTTTTT | many | TRBV6-1 | NA | TRBJ2-2
CASSLGRGQKTQYF | TGTGCCAGCAGTCTCGGGCGCGGGCAAAAGACCCAGTACTTC | NA | TRBV28 | NA | TRBJ2-5
CSARDPGFDYEQYF | TGCAGTGCTAGAGATCCGGGGTTCGATTACGAGCAGTACTTC | NA | TRBV20-1 | NA | TRBJ2-7
CASSLATRGDTEAFF | TGCGCCAGCAGCTTGGCCACTAGGGGAGATACTGAAGCTTTCTTT | NA | TRBV5-1 | NA | TRBJ1-1
CASSYRDGQETQYF | TGCGCCAGCAGCTACCGGGACGGACAAGAGACCCAGTACTTC | many | TRBV5-1 | NA | TRBJ2-5
CASSEYRELAKNIQYF | TGTGCCAGCAGTGAATATCGGGAGCTAGCCAAAAACATTCAGTACTTC | NA | TRBV2 | NA | TRBJ2-4
CASSQVSPSDTSYNEQFF | TGTGCCAGCAGCCAAGTTTCTCCTAGCGATACCTCCTACAATGAGCAGTTCTTC | many | TRBV3-1 | NA | TRBJ2-1
CASSQIRGYEQFF | TGTGCCAGCAGCCAGATCAGGGGCTATGAGCAGTTCTTC | NA | TRBV4-2 | NA | TRBJ2-1
CATSDPRGGGDQPQHF | TGTGCCACCAGTGACCCTCGAGGGGGCGGGGATCAGCCCCAGCATTTT | few | TRBV24-1 | TRBD1 | TRBJ1-5
CASSPLRGTGNTIYF | TGTGCCAGCAGCCCCCTACGGGGAACTGGAAACACCATATATTTT | NA | TRBV4-2 | NA | TRBJ1-3
CASRGPVNTEAFF | TGTGCCAGCAGAGGGCCGGTGAACACTGAAGCTTTCTTT | many | TRBV12-3/TRBV12-4 | NA | TRBJ1-1
CASSYRDGLYEQYF | TGTGCCAGCAGCTACCGGGACGGACTCTACGAGCAGTACTTC | NA | TRBV5-4 | NA | TRBJ2-7
CSVQVNTEAFF | TGCAGTGTCCAAGTGAACACTGAAGCTTTCTTT | few | TRBV20-1 | NA | TRBJ1-1
CASSLSGQPTYYEQYF | TGTGCCAGCAGTTTATCTGGGCAGCCAACTTACTACGAGCAGTACTTC | many | TRBV28 | NA | TRBJ2-7
CAISPDIGAYEQYF | TGTGCCATCAGTCCCGACATAGGAGCCTACGAGCAGTACTTC | NA | TRBV10-3 | NA | TRBJ2-7
CASSDGTGPSNQPQHF | TGTGCCAGCAGTGACGGGACAGGGCCTAGCAATCAGCCCCAGCATTTT | once | TRBV6-1 | TRBD1 | TRBJ1-5
CSARDYLPGQGGFGTEAFF | TGCAGTGCTAGAGATTATCTGCCGGGACAGGGCGGGTTTGGCACTGAAGCTTTCTTT | NA | TRBV20-1 | TRBD1 | TRBJ1-1
CASSLTPLGTQYF | TGTGCCAGCAGCTTAACACCCCTGGGCACGCAGTATTTT | many | TRBV7-3 | NA | TRBJ2-3
CASSLPGTDEAFF | TGTGCCAGCAGTTTACCCGGGACAGACGAAGCTTTCTTT | NA | TRBV28 | TRBD1 | TRBJ1-1
CSAKSDLGDTEAFF | TGCAGTGCTAAATCCGACTTGGGGGACACTGAAGCTTTCTTT | many | TRBV20-1 | NA | TRBJ1-1
CASSLAARSSYNEQFF | TGCGCCAGCAGCTTGGCGGCTCGGAGCTCCTACAATGAGCAGTTCTTC | many | TRBV5-1 | NA | TRBJ2-1
CASTNRAEAFF | TGTGCCAGCACCAACAGGGCTGAAGCTTTCTTT | many | TRBV12-3/TRBV12-4 | NA | TRBJ1-1
CASSTGEETQYF | TGTGCCAGCTCGACAGGGGAAGAGACCCAGTACTTC | many | TRBV18 | TRBD1 | TRBJ2-5
CASRSHGTGEGRDRNEQFF | TGTGCCAGCAGAAGCCACGGGACAGGGGAGGGTAGGGATCGCAATGAGCAGTTCTTC | NA | TRBV6-1 | TRBD1 | TRBJ2-1
CASTAGSRTYEQYF | TGTGCCAGCACCGCAGGGAGCCGAACCTACGAGCAGTACTTC | many | TRBV7-2 | NA | TRBJ2-7
CASSSGPGLAQYF | TGTGCCAGCAGTAGCGGACCGGGACTAGCGCAGTATTTT | NA | TRBV6-1 | TRBD2 | TRBJ2-3